The 22 T cell receptor beta chains reported below all come from one sample, sequenced in a study of T cell responses to AZD1222 COVID-19 vaccine. Profiled with immunoSEQ multiplex PCR; TCRdb holds only in-frame clones, not every one. The data contain just over 95,000 clones, 85% to 90% of them singletons. The sample in question was peripheral blood, obtained on day 0 of AZD1222 vaccination. The receptors were sampled from an adult in good health.

This clone was seen only once. The chain links TRBV23-1 to TRBJ2-7, with D uncertain. TRBV23-1 is marked as an open reading frame, function uncertain. The CDR3 extends over 18 amino acids. V shed 1 base and J shed 4 bases, with 23 bases lying between them. In DNA, the CDR3 is TGCGCCAGCAGTCAATATAATCCCCGGCCCTGGGTGATTTACGAGCAGTACTTC. Its translation: CASSQYNPRPWVIYEQYF.

The gene calls are TRBV11-3 and TRBJ1-1; TRBD1 aligns across 7 bases. This CDR3 contains 17 residues. CDR1 is SGHNT and CDR2 is YENEEA in the germline V gene. J lost 6 bases, V lost 0 bases, and 13 bases had no gene match. CDR3: CASSLERTGTRHPEAFF. CDR3 in DNA: TGTGCCAGCAGCTTAGAAAGGACAGGTACGCGTCACCCTGAAGCTTTCTTT.

The chain is built from TRBV5-1 and TRBJ2-3, with TRBD2 matching over 9 bases. V lost 0 bases, J lost 2 bases, and 4 bases stayed unmatched. This CDR3 is 16 amino acids long. Germline CDR1 SGHRS, CDR2 YFSETQ. The chain's CDR3 is CASSLGLAGNTDTQYF. In nucleotides, the CDR3 is TGCGCCAGCAGCTTGGGGCTAGCGGGGAACACAGATACGCAGTATTTT.

The chain couples TRBV2 to TRBJ1-4; D is possibly TRBD1 (5 bases). The CDR3 extends over 13 amino acids. Germline CDR1 SNHLY, CDR2 FYNNEI. V dropped 11 bases and J dropped 4 bases, with 14 bases sitting between them. The chain's CDR3 is CAGCRGLNEKLFF. In nucleotides, the CDR3 is TGTGCCGGCTGCCGGGGCCTTAATGAAAAACTGTTTTTT.

V gene TRBV11-2 combines with J gene TRBJ2-5; D is possibly TRBD1 or TRBD2 (5 bases each). The ends were cut back, 5 bases at V and 1 base at J, with 17 bases in the middle. Germline assignment: CDR1 SGHAT and CDR2 FQNNGV. The CDR3 has 16 residues. The CDR3 sequence: CASSRRDQILQETQYF. The CDR3 nucleotides are TGTGCCAGCAGCCGCCGGGACCAGATTCTCCAAGAGACCCAGTACTTC.

V is TRBV5-1 and J is TRBJ2-3; the D is unclear. Trimming took 0 bases from V and 2 from J, leaving 10 bases between them. The CDR3 spans 15 residues. Germline V CDR1 and CDR2: SGHRS, YFSETQ. As DNA, the CDR3 is TGCGCCAGCAGCTTGGAGGACGGATTCACAGATACGCAGTATTTT. The encoded protein is CASSLEDGFTDTQYF.

V gene TRBV3-1 (or the pseudogene TRBV3-2) combines with J gene TRBJ1-1; a possible D gene is TRBD1 (5 bases). This CDR3 comprises 17 residues. CDR1 and CDR2 (germline): LGHDT, YNNKEL (reference sequence). V lost 4 bases and J 4 bases, leaving 22 bases between the germline ends. The CDR3 nucleotides read TGTGCCAGCAGCCCTTGGACCAGGGAGATGAAGGGCACTGAAGCTTTCTTT. This codes for CASSPWTREMKGTEAFF.

The chain couples TRBV5-4 to TRBJ2-5; D might be TRBD2 (5 bases). The CDR3 sequence is 14 residues long. V gave up 4 bases and J gave up 5 bases, with 15 bases separating them. The germline gives CDR1 SGHNT, CDR2 YYREEE (reference sequence). In DNA form, the CDR3 reads TGTGCCAGCAGCCCGCGAGAGGGTGGGGAGACCCAGTACTTC. Encoded protein: CASSPREGGETQYF.

The gene calls are TRBV4-3 and TRBJ2-2, with a weak D call TRBD2 (6 bases). This CDR3 is 18 amino acids long. With 0 bases removed from V and 5 bases from J, the gap between germline ends came to 19 bases. The V gene's germline CDR1 is LGHNA and CDR2 YSLEER. This CDR3 is CASSQEFLGLALTGELFF. The DNA for the CDR3 is TGCGCCAGCAGCCAAGAATTCTTGGGGCTAGCGTTAACCGGGGAGCTGTTTTTT.

V gene TRBV5-4 combines with J gene TRBJ1-2; the D gene is possibly TRBD1 (5 bases). V gave up 0 bases and J gave up 3 bases, with 9 bases separating them. Germline assignment: CDR1 SGHNT and CDR2 YYREEE (reference sequence). The CDR3 loop spans 14 amino acids. The CDR3 reads CASSLAGTYYGYTF. In nucleotides, the CDR3 is TGTGCCAGCAGCTTGGCAGGGACCTACTATGGCTACACCTTC.

In its sample, this clone was seen once. This chain joins TRBV7-3 and TRBJ1-1, with a weak D call TRBD1 (6 bases). Germline values: CDR1 SGHTA, CDR2 FQGTGA. There are 14 residues in the CDR3. Trimming took off 2 bases at V and 5 bases at J, with 12 bases between the two ends. In DNA form, the CDR3 reads TGTGCCAGCAGCTTAGGGGGCTCAAGAACTGAAGCTTTCTTT. Translating gives CASSLGGSRTEAFF.

This chain joins TRBV27 and TRBJ1-6, with TRBD1 identical over 9 bases. J lost 7 bases, V lost 5 bases, and 6 bases had no gene match. The CDR3 length is 15 residues. The V gene's germline CDR1 is MNHEY and CDR2 SMNVEV (reference sequence). The CDR3 is CASSRTGTGNSPLHF. CDR3 DNA: TGTGCCAGCAGTCGAACCGGGACAGGGAATTCACCCCTCCACTTT.

The chain uses TRBV5-8 and TRBJ2-2; D is undetermined. Germline CDR1 and CDR2: SGHTS and YDEGEE. This CDR3 contains 14 residues. V dropped 4 bases and J dropped 6 bases, with 13 bases sitting between them. In nucleotides, the CDR3 is TGTGCCAGCAGCCAAATCAATTGGGCCGGGGAGCTGTTTTTT. Translating it yields CASSQINWAGELFF.

The chain is built from TRBV5-1 and TRBJ2-1, with a possible D match to TRBD2 (5 bases). This CDR3 is built from 14 residues. Trimming pared 1 base from V and 7 bases from J, leaving 12 bases between. From germline, CDR1 is SGHRS and CDR2 YFSETQ. CDR3 sequence: CASSLWSGNNEQFF. The DNA of the CDR3 is TGCGCCAGCAGCTTGTGGTCGGGGAATAATGAGCAGTTCTTC.

The chain employs TRBV7-6 and TRBJ1-3, with 7 nucleotides matching TRBD1. Germline V CDR1 and CDR2: SGHVS, FNYEAQ. This CDR3 contains 15 residues. J was trimmed by 2 bases and V by 3 bases; bases with no gene match: 4. The CDR3, as DNA: TGTGCCAGCAGCTTCACACAGGGGACTGGAAACACCATATATTTT. It encodes CASSFTQGTGNTIYF.

V gene TRBV27 combines with J gene TRBJ2-7; TRBD2 is a possible D gene (5 bases). Germline CDR1 MNHEY, CDR2 SMNVEV (reference sequence). The CDR3 is 14 residues long. The V gene lost 2 bases and the J gene lost 6 bases, with 14 bases spanning the gap. The CDR3 loop reads CASSLGESPSEQYF. The CDR3 DNA reads TGTGCCAGCAGTTTAGGGGAGAGCCCGAGCGAGCAGTACTTC.

This clone was recorded once. The rearrangement uses TRBV5-4 and TRBJ1-2, with D perhaps TRBD1 (5 bases). The V gene's germline CDR1 is SGHNT and CDR2 YYREEE (reference sequence). The length of the CDR3 is 15 residues. Trimming pared 4 bases from V and 1 base from J, leaving 14 bases between. In DNA, the CDR3 is TGTGCCAGCAGCCGGGGGGGAGAGCATAACTATGGCTACACCTTC. Translating gives CASSRGGEHNYGYTF. Supplemented by reference TRBV5-4 and TRBJ1-2, the full variable domain reads ETGVTQSPTHLIKTRGQQVTLRCSSQSGHNTVSWYQQALGQGPQFIFQYYREEENGRGNFPPRFSGLQFPNYSSELNVNALELDDSALYLCASSRGGEHNYGYTFGSGTRLTVV.

The chain recombines TRBV18 with TRBJ1-1, with 7 bases lining up with TRBD1. Looked up from germline, CDR1 is KGHSH and CDR2 is LQKENI. The CDR3 consists of 14 residues. With 5 bases clipped from V and 0 bases from J, the junction kept 3 bases outside the gene matches. CDR3: CASSGQVMNTEAFF. The CDR3 DNA reads TGTGCCAGCTCAGGACAGGTAATGAACACTGAAGCTTTCTTT.

The chain employs TRBV19 and TRBJ2-7, with 7 bases fitting TRBD1. With V trimmed by 2 bases and J by 3 bases, 7 bases remained unmatched. Germline V gives CDR1 LNHDA, CDR2 SQIVND (reference sequence). This CDR3 spans 15 amino acids. The CDR3 DNA follows: TGTGCCAGTAGTATAAAAGCACAGGGGAACTACGAGCAGTACTTC. Its protein product is CASSIKAQGNYEQYF.

The chain couples TRBV28 to TRBJ2-7; TRBD1 matches 7 bases. CDR3 size: 15 residues. CDR1 MDHEN and CDR2 SYDVKM come from the germline V gene. V shed 3 bases and J 2 bases; nucleotides not matched to a gene: 7. The CDR3 DNA sequence: TGTGCCAGCAGTTTGACAGGGAGTCTGACCTACGAGCAGTACTTC. This translates into CASSLTGSLTYEQYF.

The chain joins TRBV19 to TRBJ1-1, with TRBD1 matching 8 bases. J was trimmed by 5 bases and V by 5 bases; bases with no gene match: 7. The germline V gene has CDR1 LNHDA and CDR2 SQIVND (reference sequence). The CDR3 spans 14 residues. The CDR3 region is CASSQGALRTEAFF. For the CDR3, the DNA is TGTGCCAGTAGTCAGGGGGCTCTTAGGACTGAAGCTTTCTTT.

This clone was counted a few times. The chain is built from TRBV15 and TRBJ1-2; unclear D gene. V lost 0 bases to trimming and J lost 2 bases, with 7 bases between them. This CDR3 has 14 residues. Germline CDR1 is LNHNV and CDR2 is YYDKDF (reference sequence). CDR3 protein: CATSRENNNYGYTF. CDR3 DNA: TGTGCCACCAGCAGAGAAAACAACAACTATGGCTACACCTTC.